This T cell receptor (beta chain) was captured by sequencing in a study of beta chain features in type 1 diabetes. Study-wide results and limits: The similarity of naive, central memory and Treg TCRB repertoires appeared greater among patients than among healthy donors. In all four CD4+ subsets, TCRB CDR3 length was significantly, moderately reduced in type 1 diabetes.

This clone showed up just a few times. Its cognate antigen is unknown. The isolated RNA, all of it, was reverse transcribed, so expressed TCRB transcripts were what got sequenced. Some clones are missing from TCRdb's copy, which holds only in-frame ones; the method was immunoSEQ multiplex PCR. The sample lists some 640,000 clones, 11% to 15% seen once, with approximately 0.042% in the top ten. The germline V gene encodes CDR1 SGHTA and CDR2 FQGNSA. V dropped 7 bases and J dropped 7 bases, with 10 bases sitting between them. This CDR3 spans 11 amino acids. This sequence originates from a man between 18 and 29 years old with type 1 diabetes. Sequencing was performed on naive CD4+ T cells from blood. This chain uses TRBV7-2 with TRBJ2-5; no reliable D call. The CDR3: CASNIIGTQYF. As DNA, the CDR3 is TGTGCCAGCAATATAATTGGGACCCAGTACTTC.